What follows is one T cell receptor (beta chain) and its context. The antigen remains undetermined. The donors were in the roughly 130-subject validation cohort; that cohort was separate from the roughly 680-subject first cohort. Libraries were prepared by immunoSEQ multiplex PCR; TCRdb keeps only in-frame clonotypes and omits some of them. The sample includes roughly 230,000 clones, 80% to 95% seen only once; the top ten take around 3.1%. This sample was taken from a study of cytomegalovirus exposure and HLA in healthy donors. Study-level findings and limits: For most TCR sequences rarity was the rule, although some public TCRs occurred in many donors.

CDR1 and CDR2 from the germline V gene are MDHEN and SYDVKM. V gave up 8 bases and J gave up 2 bases, with 19 bases separating them. The length of the CDR3 is 15 residues. The rearrangement joins TRBV28 to TRBJ2-7; D gene ambiguous. This TCR derives from a woman in her 30s in good health and CMV-seronegative. The sample taken for sequencing was PBMCs. The CDR3 loop reads CASSVFQTRTYEQYF. Here the CDR3 DNA reads TGTGCCAGCTCCGTATTCCAGACCCGGACCTACGAGCAGTACTTC.